This T cell receptor beta chain was retrieved from a study of blood T cell repertoires in COVID-19. Study as a whole: The United States, Italy and Spain were the sources of the acute and convalescent COVID-19 samples. The cDNA or gDNA used as material had been derived from T cells, B-cell-depleted T cells, or PBMCs.

Per the authors' pipeline: By means of reference gene primer amplification, nucleated cell counts were estimated. Here immunoSEQ multiplex PCR was the method, and the copy in TCRdb shows in-frame clones only, minus some. For V, J and clone size, that table is used; D and trimming come from the DNA. The sample has about 46,000 clones; approximately 82% are singletons. Losses at the gene ends were 3 bases for V and 6 bases for J; bases not matched to a gene: 6. Germline V gene sequence: CDR1 SEHNR, CDR2 FQNEAQ (reference sequence). The CDR3 extends over 14 amino acids. Sequenced input: peripheral blood. The sequence was collected from a woman of 80 years or more with acute or convalescent COVID-19. This chain connects TRBV7-9 to TRBJ2-7; 9 nucleotides line up with TRBD1. CDR3 DNA sequence: TGTGCCAGCAGCTTCCCACAGGGGGCCGGCGAGCAGTACTTC. Protein product: CASSFPQGAGEQYF. The full variable domain, completed using reference TRBV7-9 and TRBJ2-7, is DTGVSQNPRHKITKRGQNVTFRCDPISEHNRLYWYRQTLGQGPEFLTYFQNEAQLEKSRLLSDRFSAERPKGSFSTLEIQRTEQGDSAMYLCASSFPQGAGEQYFGPGTRLTVT.